Reported below is one T cell receptor beta chain. Its antigen remains undetermined. No much larger clonotype is one base removed from it; base qualities were not supplied. Systemically healthy Caucasian individuals from Russia, approximately 39 in total and aged about 6 to 100 years, were included as donors. Each donor gave around 9.5 milliliters of peripheral blood, collected into EDTA-treated Vacutainer tubes. Ficoll-Paque density-gradient centrifugation was used to isolate PBMCs, with at least 7 million obtained per sample. Total RNA was extracted from PBMCs with Trizol reagent, with at least 6 micrograms obtained per sample. The percentages of naive CD45RAhigh/CD27high T cells were determined by flow cytometry on a PBMC aliquot from every donor. Library construction relied on 5' RACE. The run used an Illumina HiSeq 2500. A second PCR of about 6 to 11 cycles was run with a J-beta primer mix and a sample-barcoded 5' primer. A template-switch 5' adaptor carrying 12 random nucleotides introduced a unique molecular identifier onto each TCR beta cDNA molecule. Each sample yielded at least 3 million CDR3-containing paired-end reads. The Mint cDNA synthesis kit, primed by a TRBC-specific oligonucleotide, was used to synthesize first-strand cDNA from all RNA. All cDNA was treated with uracil-DNA glycosylase and then went through a first 18-cycle PCR with the universal primers M1SS and BC2_uni_R. In the original analysis: For normalization, 1 million high-quality reads were randomly selected from each sample, with every read carrying a distinct molecular identifier. Instead of being binned into consensus sequences, reads that shared molecular identifiers were thrown out. CDR3 identification, clonotype clustering and error correction used MiTCR with a Q25 quality threshold and the strictest error-elimination algorithm. A nonparametric unseen species model with Euler transformation was used to estimate lower-bound total TCR beta diversity. TCRdb's own reprocessing of the public reads used fastp at Q25 and MiXCR and kept productive beta chains. Identical CDR3 protein sequences are pooled into one entry, listed with their most common genes and DNA. It is TCRdb's table, rather than the study itself, that gives the V and J calls and clone size. Here the sample has approximately 600,000 distinct CDR3 sequences; approximately 50% occur a single time. The ten largest clones capture about two fifths of the sample.

This entry comes from a study of blood T cells in healthy people across ages (dated by TCRdb to between 2015 and 2017). Notes on the research overall: In model experiments, template switching captured roughly one uniquely barcoded TCR beta cDNA molecule for every two T cells. To track age-related changes in TCR beta repertoire diversity, the study relied on deep sequencing normalized with unique cDNA molecular identifiers. Donors were grouped into four age groups: young (average about 15 years), middle-aged (about 40), aged (roughly 67) and long-lived (around 80). To avoid experimental bias, donors of different ages were spread randomly across the sequencing lanes. The study analyzed two additional independent replicas of 1 million unique cDNA reads from the same blood draw for two donors, one aged 18 to 29 and one aged 80 or older. Beyond this particular receptor, the publication reports: Total diversity estimates from one million sequenced T cells were considered lower bounds and underestimates. Compared with the aged group, the long-lived group had more naive CD4+ T cells, fewer expanded clones and increased TCR diversity, suggesting age selection. As age increased, observed TCR beta diversity per million T cells dropped in a roughly linear way, and a significant reduction was already evident by age 40. A strong correlation was found between observed TCR beta diversity and the percentage of naive T cells measured by flow cytometry. Since profiling was done on bulk unsorted PBMCs, naive and antigen-experienced compartments could not be conclusively compared. Because donor CMV infection status was unknown, age-related changes in expanded clonotypes were potentially confounded.

According to the germline V gene (reference sequence), CDR1 reads LGHDT and CDR2 reads YNNKEL. There are 14 amino acids in the CDR3, from cysteine to phenylalanine inclusive. This entry keeps only the CDR3 DNA: 42 bases, framed from base 1. The chain is assembled from TRBV3-1 and TRBJ2-7, with TRBD1 matching 8 junction bases. The J call may be incorrect, as the DNA end agrees better with TRBJ2-5. Input material: blood. The TCR was taken from a man between 60 and 75 years old in good health. The nucleotides are TGTGCCAGCAGCCACCAGGACAGGGCAGAGACCCAGTACTTC. This yields the protein CASSHQDRAETQYF.